The rows below give T cell receptor beta chains drawn from one sample of a study of T-cell memory formation after mild COVID-19. TCRdb re-called the 5' RACE reads through MiXCR, storing one row per CDR3 protein. Of approximately 440,000 distinct CDR3 sequences in the sample, over 15% are singletons; the top ten hold about 8.1%. The specimen sequenced was PBMCs or a T cell subset sorted from them (not recorded which). The receptors originated from an adult woman who had mild COVID-19 (a few samples of this study predate the infection). Cell type and time point are not known. Both conserved end residues are part of each CDR3. Fields, in order: CDR3 DNA, CDR3 protein, clone size, D gene, V gene, J gene. D genes are given only for firm matches. Not every row has a clone size; where given, it reads once, few, many or a size class.

cdr3_nt: TGTGCCAGCAGCCCCGACAGGGGGATCTACAATGAGCAGTTCTTC
cdr3_aa: CASSPDRGIYNEQFF
clone_size: few
d_call: TRBD1
v_call: TRBV6-5
j_call: TRBJ2-1

cdr3_nt: TGTGCCAGCAGCTTGGGGTTGAGGGGTGGGTACGAGCAGTACTTC
cdr3_aa: CASSLGLRGGYEQYF
clone_size: few
d_call: NA
v_call: TRBV5-6
j_call: TRBJ2-7

cdr3_nt: TGTGCCATCAGCTCGAACGGGCGGAACACTGAAGCTTTCTTT
cdr3_aa: CAISSNGRNTEAFF
clone_size: many
d_call: NA
v_call: TRBV10-3
j_call: TRBJ1-1

cdr3_nt: TGCGCCAGCAGCCCGTTCTACACGACCACCGGGGAGCTGTTTTTT
cdr3_aa: CASSPFYTTTGELFF
clone_size: NA
d_call: NA
v_call: TRBV5-1
j_call: TRBJ2-2

cdr3_nt: TGTGCCATCAGTGACGTCGAGACCGCCTACGAGCAGTACTTC
cdr3_aa: CAISDVETAYEQYF
clone_size: NA
d_call: NA
v_call: TRBV10-3
j_call: TRBJ2-7

cdr3_nt: TGTGCCAGCCTACAGGCAATCGGGGAGCTGTTTTTT
cdr3_aa: CASLQAIGELFF
clone_size: few
d_call: NA
v_call: TRBV12-3/TRBV12-4
j_call: TRBJ2-2

cdr3_nt: TGTGCCAGCAGCTCTGGACAGGGGGCTGGAACTGAAGCTTTCTTT
cdr3_aa: CASSSGQGAGTEAFF
clone_size: few
d_call: TRBD1
v_call: TRBV2
j_call: TRBJ1-1

cdr3_nt: TGCGCCAGCAGCCAAGATCAGGGCCCGGGCTCCTACGAGCAGTACTTC
cdr3_aa: CASSQDQGPGSYEQYF
clone_size: NA
d_call: NA
v_call: TRBV4-1
j_call: TRBJ2-7

cdr3_nt: TGTGCCAGCAGCCCCGGGACTCTGGACACAGATACGCAGTATTTT
cdr3_aa: CASSPGTLDTDTQYF
clone_size: few
d_call: NA
v_call: TRBV7-6
j_call: TRBJ2-3

cdr3_nt: TGTGCCAGCAGTGTGATGACCCGCGAGCAGTACTTC
cdr3_aa: CASSVMTREQYF
clone_size: few
d_call: NA
v_call: TRBV2
j_call: TRBJ2-7

cdr3_nt: TGTGCCACCAGTGATGGGACAGGGACTTCCTACTATGGCTACACCTTC
cdr3_aa: CATSDGTGTSYYGYTF
clone_size: NA
d_call: TRBD1
v_call: TRBV24-1
j_call: TRBJ1-2

cdr3_nt: TGTGCCAGCAGCTTAGCGGGGCAGGGGGTTGATCAGCCCCAGCATTTT
cdr3_aa: CASSLAGQGVDQPQHF
clone_size: few
d_call: TRBD1
v_call: TRBV7-2
j_call: TRBJ1-5

cdr3_nt: TGTGCCAGCAGTTTGAATATCTATGGCTACACCTTC
cdr3_aa: CASSLNIYGYTF
clone_size: few
d_call: NA
v_call: TRBV12-3/TRBV12-4
j_call: TRBJ1-2

cdr3_nt: TGTGCCGGAAGACCCCGGGGGTACAATGAGCAGTTCTTC
cdr3_aa: CAGRPRGYNEQFF
clone_size: NA
d_call: NA
v_call: TRBV30
j_call: TRBJ2-1

cdr3_nt: TGTGCCAGCAGTTACGGGGACCTGACCTACGAGCAGTACTTC
cdr3_aa: CASSYGDLTYEQYF
clone_size: NA
d_call: NA
v_call: TRBV6-5
j_call: TRBJ2-7

cdr3_nt: TGTGCCACCAGCGACGCCTTGAACACTGAAGCTTTCTTT
cdr3_aa: CATSDALNTEAFF
clone_size: NA
d_call: NA
v_call: TRBV15
j_call: TRBJ1-1

cdr3_nt: TGTGCCAGCAGTTTTGAACAGGGCTCACAAGAGACCCAGTACTTC
cdr3_aa: CASSFEQGSQETQYF
clone_size: few
d_call: NA
v_call: TRBV7-9
j_call: TRBJ2-5

cdr3_nt: TGTGCCAGCAGCTCTAGACAGGGAGCGGGTGAAGCTTTCTTT
cdr3_aa: CASSSRQGAGEAFF
clone_size: NA
d_call: TRBD1
v_call: TRBV7-9
j_call: TRBJ1-1

cdr3_nt: TGTGCCAGTAGTACCGACACGAGCTCTGGAAACACCATATATTTT
cdr3_aa: CASSTDTSSGNTIYF
clone_size: NA
d_call: NA
v_call: TRBV19
j_call: TRBJ1-3

cdr3_nt: TGCGCCAGCCTATGGGAGCCCTCGCCCTACAATGAGCAGTTCTTC
cdr3_aa: CASLWEPSPYNEQFF
clone_size: few
d_call: NA
v_call: TRBV4-3
j_call: TRBJ2-1

cdr3_nt: TGCAGTGCTAGTCCCCTACTAGGAGAGCAGTTCTTC
cdr3_aa: CSASPLLGEQFF
clone_size: NA
d_call: NA
v_call: TRBV20-1
j_call: TRBJ2-1

cdr3_nt: TGTGCCAGCACCAAACCCGGGACTAGCGGCCCCGAGCAGTACTTC
cdr3_aa: CASTKPGTSGPEQYF
clone_size: few
d_call: TRBD2
v_call: TRBV28
j_call: TRBJ2-7

cdr3_nt: TGTGCCAGCAGTTACTCAGGGACGACTAATGAAAAACTGTTTTTT
cdr3_aa: CASSYSGTTNEKLFF
clone_size: few
d_call: NA
v_call: TRBV6-5
j_call: TRBJ1-4

cdr3_nt: TGCGCCAGCAGCCAAGATGGGGGCATAAACGAGCAGTACTTC
cdr3_aa: CASSQDGGINEQYF
clone_size: few
d_call: NA
v_call: TRBV4-3
j_call: TRBJ2-7

cdr3_nt: TGTGCCAGCAGTCCCTTGCCGGGGCAGGGAAGTAGGACAGATACGCAGTATTTT
cdr3_aa: CASSPLPGQGSRTDTQYF
clone_size: NA
d_call: NA
v_call: TRBV12-3/TRBV12-4
j_call: TRBJ2-3

cdr3_nt: TGTGCCAGCAGCTTACAATATGGGTCCCAAGAGACCCAGTACTTC
cdr3_aa: CASSLQYGSQETQYF
clone_size: few
d_call: NA
v_call: TRBV13
j_call: TRBJ2-5

cdr3_nt: TGTGCCAGCAGTGGCTACACGGTCGGCAACTATGGCTACACCTTC
cdr3_aa: CASSGYTVGNYGYTF
clone_size: NA
d_call: NA
v_call: TRBV25-1
j_call: TRBJ1-2

cdr3_nt: TGCGCCAGCAGCTTGGGCCAGGACAGCGTTGGAAACACCATATATTTT
cdr3_aa: CASSLGQDSVGNTIYF
clone_size: NA
d_call: NA
v_call: TRBV5-1
j_call: TRBJ1-3

cdr3_nt: TGTGCCAGCAGCTCCTTGACAGGGCGAGCTTTCTTT
cdr3_aa: CASSSLTGRAFF
clone_size: NA
d_call: TRBD1
v_call: TRBV12-3/TRBV12-4
j_call: TRBJ1-1

cdr3_nt: TGTGCCAGCAAGTCTTACTGGGGCCACGAGCAGTACTTC
cdr3_aa: CASKSYWGHEQYF
clone_size: once
d_call: NA
v_call: TRBV27
j_call: TRBJ2-7

cdr3_nt: TGCGCCAGCAGCCAAGGATTCCTCGCGGAGACCCAGTACTTC
cdr3_aa: CASSQGFLAETQYF
clone_size: NA
d_call: NA
v_call: TRBV4-3
j_call: TRBJ2-5

cdr3_nt: TGTGCCAGCAGAATGAGCGGGAGCACCTACGAGCAGTACTTC
cdr3_aa: CASRMSGSTYEQYF
clone_size: NA
d_call: TRBD2
v_call: TRBV12-3/TRBV12-4
j_call: TRBJ2-7

cdr3_nt: TGTGCCAGCAGTGAAGAGCGGGTTAGCACAGATACGCAGTATTTT
cdr3_aa: CASSEERVSTDTQYF
clone_size: NA
d_call: NA
v_call: TRBV2
j_call: TRBJ2-3

cdr3_nt: TGCAGTGCTAGATACGACAGAGCTAACTATGGCTACACCTTC
cdr3_aa: CSARYDRANYGYTF
clone_size: NA
d_call: NA
v_call: TRBV20-1
j_call: TRBJ1-2

cdr3_nt: TGCAGTGTTCCGACTAGCGGGGGGCTCAATGAGCAGTTCTTC
cdr3_aa: CSVPTSGGLNEQFF
clone_size: NA
d_call: TRBD2
v_call: TRBV20-1
j_call: TRBJ2-1

cdr3_nt: TGTGCCAGCAGCCCGAGGACAGGGGGCATTCCCGGGAGCACTGAAGCTTTCTTT
cdr3_aa: CASSPRTGGIPGSTEAFF
clone_size: few
d_call: TRBD1
v_call: TRBV5-6
j_call: TRBJ1-1

cdr3_nt: TGTGCCAGCAGTTGGTTGACCGTTACCGATGAGCAGTTCTTC
cdr3_aa: CASSWLTVTDEQFF
clone_size: many
d_call: NA
v_call: TRBV25-1
j_call: TRBJ2-1